One and the same sample provided the 22 T cell receptor beta chains below, sequenced in a study of breast tumors, draining lymph nodes, adjacent tissues. Samples came from axillary lymph nodes draining the breast cancer. TCRdb reprocessed the multiplex PCR reads via MiXCR and lists one record per CDR3 protein. The sample includes fewer than 200,000 distinct CDR3 sequences, about 33% of them seen just once. The sequencing sample was made of axillary lymph node tissue. These TCRs come from a female donor with breast cancer. Some clones in this sample may be carry-over from other donors' samples.

This clonotype was observed at least ten times. The chain links TRBV4-3 to TRBJ2-3; D may be TRBD2 (6 bases). The CDR3 loop spans 18 amino acids. V dropped 1 base and J dropped 1 base, with 18 bases sitting between them. Per the germline V gene, CDR1 is LGHNA and CDR2 is YSLEER. CDR3 nucleotide sequence: TGCGCCAGCAGCCAAGTCGGCGGGGCAGGTTCTGGCACAGATACGCAGTATTTT. This sequence encodes CASSQVGGAGSGTDTQYF.

Many counts were recorded for this clonotype. The chain carries TRBV11-2 and TRBJ1-6; D uncertain. This CDR3 is 13 amino acids long. CDR1 is SGHAT and CDR2 is FQNNGV in the germline V gene. V lost 0 bases and J 7 bases, leaving 4 bases between the germline ends. CDR3 DNA: TGTGCCAGCAGCTTAGATAGGAATTCACCCCTCCACTTT. Translated: CASSLDRNSPLHF. Full variable domain (remainder filled in from reference TRBV11-2 and TRBJ1-6): EAGVAQSPRYKIIEKRQSVAFWCNPISGHATLYWYQQILGQGPKLLIQFQNNGVVDDSQLPKDRFSAERLKGVDSTLKIQPAKLEDSAVYLCASSLDRNSPLHFGNGTRLTVT.

This clonotype was seen many times. The rearrangement joins TRBV28 to TRBJ2-7; 11 bases align to TRBD2. Germline assignment: CDR1 MDHEN and CDR2 SYDVKM. This CDR3 region has 14 residues. Trimming removed 9 bases from V and 6 bases from J; junction bases left unmatched: 10. The CDR3 nucleotides read TGTGCCAGTAAAGTTAGCGGGAGGGCCGGCGAGCAGTACTTC. Translating it yields CASKVSGRAGEQYF.

This rearrangement joins TRBV12-5 to TRBJ1-2; D call uncertain. This CDR3 comprises 15 residues. Germline V gene data show CDR1 as LGHNT and CDR2 as FRNRAP. The CDR3 here is CASSFHGLADYGYTF. The CDR3 DNA reads as TGTGCCAGCAGTTTTCACGGCCTCGCTGACTATGGCTACACCTTC.

This clonotype was picked up many times. The gene calls are TRBV7-9 and TRBJ1-2, with D possibly TRBD1 on 5 matching bases. CDR3 size: 15 residues. V was shortened by 4 bases and J by 3 bases, with 15 bases between the two germline ends. Germline-derived CDR1 and CDR2 are SEHNR and FQNEAQ (reference sequence). The DNA for the CDR3 is TGTGCCAGCAGCTCCCCATGGGGGGTCGACTATGGCTACACCTTC. Translation: CASSSPWGVDYGYTF. Drawing the rest from reference TRBV7-9 and TRBJ1-2, the complete variable domain is DTGVSQNPRHKITKRGQNVTFRCDPISEHNRLYWYRQTLGQGPEFLTYFQNEAQLEKSRLLSDRFSAERPKGSFSTLEIQRTEQGDSAMYLCASSSPWGVDYGYTFGSGTRLTVV.

This clonotype was observed at least ten times. This chain links TRBV20-1 with TRBJ2-1, with D perhaps TRBD1 (8 bases). Looked up from germline, CDR1 is DFQATT and CDR2 is SNEGSKA (reference sequence). The CDR3 covers 15 residues. V was pared by 4 bases and J by 5 bases, with 18 bases between. CDR3 sequence (DNA): TGCAGTGCTATACACAGGGGGAGGGAACACAATGAGCAGTTCTTC. It specifies CSAIHRGREHNEQFF.

This clonotype has a count of ten or more. The chain links TRBV20-1 to TRBJ1-5; no clear D. CDR3 size: 12 residues. The V end lost 3 bases, the J end lost 5 bases, and 8 bases lay between the germline ends. Germline V CDR1 and CDR2: DFQATT, SNEGSKA (reference sequence). CDR3 DNA: TGCAGTGCTAGTTTAGGCGATCAGCCCCAGCATTTT. Its translation: CSASLGDQPQHF.

This clonotype was detected a few times. This may stem from a read error, because a much larger clone lies one nucleotide away. This CDR3 is missing its conserved last phenylalanine or tryptophan, likely due to a read error. The V gene is TRBV6-5, the J gene TRBJ2-1; D remains unclear. Trimming removed 7 bases at V and 5 bases at J, with 15 bases between. Germline lookup yields CDR1 MNHEY and CDR2 SVGAGI. This CDR3 contains 14 residues. The CDR3 nucleotides read TGTGCCAGCACCACCGTGGGCACCAACAATGAGCAGTTCCTC. Its protein is CASTTVGTNNEQFL.

The sample holds a few counts of this clonotype. It may be a read error: a sequence one base away is much more abundant. The chain uses TRBV5-6 and TRBJ2-7; either TRBD1 or TRBD2 may supply D (6 bases each). V was cut by 4 bases and J by 8 bases, with 19 bases left in between. CDR1 and CDR2 (germline): SGHDT, YYEEEE. There are 14 residues in the CDR3. The chain's CDR3 is CASSTGTPGAQQYF. CDR3 DNA: TGTGCCAGCAGCACCGGGACTCCGGGGGCCCAGCAGTACTTC.

The CDR3 is CASSPPGAFTDTQYF. CDR3 nucleotides: TGTGCCAGCAGTCCCCCAGGGGCGTTTACAGATACGCAGTATTTT. The chain is built from TRBV28 and TRBJ2-3, with D perhaps TRBD1 (6 bases). Germline assignment: CDR1 MDHEN and CDR2 SYDVKM. Trimming took 5 bases from V and 3 from J, leaving 15 bases between them. The CDR3 consists of 15 residues. The full variable domain, in which reference TRBV28 and TRBJ2-3 provide the parts outside the CDR3, is DVKVTQSSRYLVKRTGEKVFLECVQDMDHENMFWYRQDPGLGLRLIYFSYDVKMKEKGDIPEGYSVSREKKERFSLILESASTNQTSMYLCASSPPGAFTDTQYFGPGTRLTVL.

This clonotype has at least ten counts. This sequence joins TRBV5-6 and TRBJ2-1; 8 bases line up with TRBD1. CDR3 length: 13 residues. Trimming removed 6 bases from V and 8 bases from J; junction bases left unmatched: 7. The germline gives CDR1 SGHDT, CDR2 YYEEEE. This CDR3 is CASTTGVVDEQFF. The DNA of the CDR3 is TGTGCCAGCACGACAGGGGTTGTTGATGAGCAGTTCTTC.

CDR3 coding DNA: TGTGCCAGCAGCGACCCCCCGGGGCGGGACTCCTACGAGCAGTACTTC. This sequence encodes CASSDPPGRDSYEQYF. The genes are TRBV25-1 and TRBJ2-7, with a weak D call TRBD2 (6 bases). The length of the CDR3 is 16 residues. Germline CDR1 reads MGHDK; CDR2 reads SYGVNS. V was trimmed by 6 bases and J by 0 bases, leaving 18 bases between them.

The chain carries TRBV7-9 and TRBJ1-2; D is undetermined. CDR1 is SEHNR and CDR2 is FQNEAQ in the germline V gene (reference sequence). V gave up 5 bases and J gave up 0 bases, with 10 bases separating them. CDR3 length: 14 residues. In DNA form, the CDR3 reads TGTGCCAGCAGCCCGGATAATGCTAACTATGGCTACACCTTC. It yields the protein CASSPDNANYGYTF.

Only a few counts were recorded for this clonotype. The junction and the germline gene differ at one end; a read error may be behind it. The chain uses TRBV27 and TRBJ2-1; no firm D call. Germline V gene data show CDR1 as MNHEY and CDR2 as SMNVEV (reference sequence). The CDR3 runs to 12 residues. CDR3 in amino acids: CAGSPRSNEQFF. CDR3 sequence (DNA): TGTGCCGGCAGTCCCAGAAGCAATGAGCAGTTCTTC.

The chain has TRBV10-3 and TRBJ2-3; TRBD2 matches at 12 bases. This CDR3 comprises 14 residues. The J segment lost 5 bases and the V segment lost 5 bases, leaving 2 bases of the junction unmatched. Germline CDR1 and CDR2: ENHRY and SYGVKD. The CDR3: CAISLAGGLDTQYF. The CDR3 DNA follows: TGTGCCATCAGTCTAGCGGGAGGGCTAGATACGCAGTATTTT.

This clonotype was seen only a few times. The chain has TRBV9 and TRBJ1-1, with TRBD1 matching 7 bases. With 0 bases clipped from V and 5 bases from J, the junction kept 10 bases outside the gene matches. The CDR3 is made up of 16 amino acids. Germline lookup yields CDR1 SGDLS and CDR2 YYNGEE. CDR3 coding DNA: TGTGCCAGCAGCGTAGGGTCAGGGGGGGTCGGAACTGAAGCTTTCTTT. Amino acid sequence: CASSVGSGGVGTEAFF.

In its sample, this clonotype was seen many times. The rearrangement uses TRBV19 and TRBJ1-5, with a possible D match to TRBD1 (5 bases). This CDR3 contains 14 residues. With 3 bases removed from V and 4 bases from J, the gap between germline ends came to 10 bases. Germline V gene sequence: CDR1 LNHDA, CDR2 SQIVND (reference sequence). The CDR3 sequence: CASSIAGKNQPQHF. DNA for the CDR3: TGTGCCAGTAGTATCGCAGGGAAGAATCAGCCCCAGCATTTT.

This clonotype was counted many times. CDR3 nucleotide sequence: TGCGCCAGCAGCCGCGAGTTGGGGTATCGCGCTGGAAACACCATATATTTT. Translating gives CASSRELGYRAGNTIYF. The V and J genes are TRBV5-1 and TRBJ1-3; no definite D call. CDR3 size: 17 residues. CDR1 and CDR2 (germline): SGHRS, YFSETQ. V shed 4 bases and J shed 2 bases, with 19 bases lying between them.

This clonotype was found many times. The chain uses TRBV6-2 or TRBV6-3 and TRBJ2-2; 11 nucleotides agree with TRBD2. In germline, CDR1 is MNHEY, CDR2 SVGEGT. The CDR3 is 21 amino acids. The ends lost 5 bases at V and 2 bases at J; junction bases unmatched: 19. The CDR3 sequence: CASSPTLAGDLYTTNTGELFF. DNA for the CDR3: TGTGCCAGCAGTCCTACACTAGCGGGGGACCTCTACACCACCAACACCGGGGAGCTGTTTTTT.

This clonotype was counted ten times or more. The J gene is TRBJ1-6, the V gene TRBV4-1; no clear D gene. The CDR3 runs to 15 residues. In germline, CDR1 is MGHRA, CDR2 YSYEKL. V dropped 0 bases and J dropped 7 bases, with 10 bases sitting between them. The CDR3 protein is CASSQESTGNSPLHF. CDR3 coding DNA: TGCGCCAGCAGCCAAGAGTCGACCGGAAATTCACCCCTCCACTTT.

This clonotype was counted ten times or more. The chain joins TRBV7-2 to TRBJ1-5; TRBD1 matches 8 bases. Trimming cost V 3 bases and J 0 bases; bases outside gene matches: 1. Germline values: CDR1 SGHTA, CDR2 FQGNSA. This CDR3 has 15 residues. The CDR3: CASSFDRGSNQPQHF. The CDR3 bases are TGTGCCAGCAGCTTTGACAGGGGTAGCAATCAGCCCCAGCATTTT.

This clonotype was counted many times. The chain joins TRBV29-1 to TRBJ2-7; 10 bases are a match to TRBD1. Germline CDR1 and CDR2: SQVTM and ANQGSEA. The CDR3 length is 14 residues. Trimming cost V 4 bases and J 0 bases; bases outside gene matches: 3. CDR3 protein: CSVATGGSSYEQYF. The CDR3 DNA follows: TGCAGCGTTGCGACAGGGGGCAGCTCCTACGAGCAGTACTTC.